This T cell receptor beta chain was obtained from a study of T cell responses to AZD1222 COVID-19 vaccine. As for the study in general: Both about-4-week and about-12-week second-dose recipients were combined. Study conclusions and caveats: Spike-specific TCR breadth and depth went up after people got two AZD1222 doses. Unmutated variant regions reportedly attract nearly half of all spike-specific TCRs. Spike as a whole was targeted by vaccine-associated CD4 TCRs, dominant at 160-218 and 743-854.

TCRdb keeps only in-frame clones here, not all; method: immunoSEQ multiplex PCR. The sample contains some 120,000 clones, roughly 87% of which appear only once. The CDR3 is made up of 11 amino acids. Germline CDR1 reads MDHEN; CDR2 reads SYDVKM. Trimming cost V 2 bases and J 5 bases, with 4 bases left between them. About this clone: Its antigen is not known.

The TCR comes from an adult in good health. Specimen: peripheral blood, collected on day 0 of AZD1222 vaccination. V gene TRBV28 combines with J gene TRBJ2-7; D gene uncertain. Here the CDR3 reads CASSLDHEQYF. The CDR3 bases are TGTGCCAGCAGTTTAGACCACGAGCAGTACTTC.